This TCR beta chain was obtained from a study of cytomegalovirus exposure and HLA in healthy donors. Turning to this clone: Antigen unknown.

Regarding the study as a whole: Later work found that TCR association rates differed between HLA loci; DRB1 had the most and HLA-C the fewest. Productive rates of about 87% or about 30% were seen for most TCR beta V segments in an earlier analysis. While the bulk of TCR sequences proved rare, some public TCRs turned up in many donors.

In the PCR, 60 Vbeta and 13 Jbeta primers were used. Only in-frame clones appear in the TCRdb table, and some are missing; sequencing was by immunoSEQ multiplex PCR. The profile shows a few hundred thousand clones, 60% to 85% of them singletons. The specimen sequenced was PBMCs. The TCR sequence derives from a man in his forties in good health and CMV-seronegative.

CDR3 region: CASSLEVGPSGDGYTF. The CDR3 nucleotides read TGCGCCAGCAGCTTGGAGGTGGGTCCCAGTGGAGATGGCTACACCTTC. The chain is built from TRBV5-1 and TRBJ1-2; D ambiguous. The CDR3 is 16 amino acids. V shed 0 bases and J shed 6 bases, with 18 bases lying between them. Germline V lookup: CDR1 SGHRS, CDR2 YFSETQ.